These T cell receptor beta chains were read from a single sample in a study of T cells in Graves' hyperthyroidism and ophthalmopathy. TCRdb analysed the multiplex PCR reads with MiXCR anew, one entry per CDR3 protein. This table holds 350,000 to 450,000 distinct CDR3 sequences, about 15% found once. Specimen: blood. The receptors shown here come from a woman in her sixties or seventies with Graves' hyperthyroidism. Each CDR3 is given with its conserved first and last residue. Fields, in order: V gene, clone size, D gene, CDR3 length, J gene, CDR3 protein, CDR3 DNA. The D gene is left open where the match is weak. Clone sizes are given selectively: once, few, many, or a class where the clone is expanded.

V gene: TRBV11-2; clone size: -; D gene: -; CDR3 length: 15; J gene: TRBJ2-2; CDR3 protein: CASRSRVSNTGELFF; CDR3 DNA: TGTGCCAGCAGGTCTCGGGTCTCCAACACCGGGGAGCTGTTTTTT
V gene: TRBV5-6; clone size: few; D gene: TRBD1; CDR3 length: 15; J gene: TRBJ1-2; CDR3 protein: CASSLAGDRGYGYTF; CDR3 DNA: TGTGCCAGCAGCTTGGCAGGTGACAGGGGCTATGGCTACACCTTC
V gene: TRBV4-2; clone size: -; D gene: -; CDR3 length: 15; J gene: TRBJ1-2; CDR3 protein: CAGSQVGSLTKSYTF; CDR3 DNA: TGTGCCGGCAGCCAAGTCGGCTCCTTGACGAAAAGCTACACCTTC
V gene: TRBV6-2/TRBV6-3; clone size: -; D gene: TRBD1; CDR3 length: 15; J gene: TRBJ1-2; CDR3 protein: CASSYSGAGGRGYTF; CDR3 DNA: TGTGCCAGCAGTTACTCGGGGGCAGGGGGCCGGGGCTACACCTTC
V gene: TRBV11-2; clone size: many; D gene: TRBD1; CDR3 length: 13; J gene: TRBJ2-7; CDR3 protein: CASSRQGGNEQYF; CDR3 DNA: TGTGCCAGCAGCCGACAGGGCGGCAACGAGCAGTACTTC
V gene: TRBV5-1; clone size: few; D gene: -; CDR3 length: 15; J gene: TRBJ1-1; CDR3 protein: CASSLEQLGRTEAFF; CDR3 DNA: TGCGCCAGCAGCTTGGAGCAGCTTGGTAGGACTGAAGCTTTCTTT
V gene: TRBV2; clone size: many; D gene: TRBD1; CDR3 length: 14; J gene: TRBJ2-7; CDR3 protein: CASSREQGTWEQYF; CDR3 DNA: TGTGCCAGCAGCCGGGAACAGGGGACGTGGGAGCAGTACTTC
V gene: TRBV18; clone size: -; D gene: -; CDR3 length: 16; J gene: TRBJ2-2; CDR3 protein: CASSPRSNLNTGELFF; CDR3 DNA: TGTGCCAGCTCACCGCGATCTAATTTGAACACCGGGGAGCTGTTTTTT
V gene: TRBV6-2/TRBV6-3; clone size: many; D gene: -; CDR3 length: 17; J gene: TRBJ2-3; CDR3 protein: CASSYIPERGSTDTQYF; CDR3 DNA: TGTGCCAGCAGTTATATCCCTGAGAGGGGATCCACAGATACGCAGTATTTT
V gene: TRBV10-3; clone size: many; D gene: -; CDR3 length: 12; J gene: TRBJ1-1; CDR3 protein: CAISHVNTEAFF; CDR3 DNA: TGTGCCATCAGTCACGTGAACACTGAAGCTTTCTTT
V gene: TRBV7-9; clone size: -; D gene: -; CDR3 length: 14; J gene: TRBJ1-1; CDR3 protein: CASKDRTLGAEAFF; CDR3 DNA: TGTGCCAGCAAAGACAGAACCCTCGGCGCTGAAGCTTTCTTT
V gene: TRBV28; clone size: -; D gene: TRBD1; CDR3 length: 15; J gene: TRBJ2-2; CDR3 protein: CGSSFIDRGPGELFF; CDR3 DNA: TGTGGCAGCAGTTTCATCGACAGGGGGCCCGGGGAGCTGTTTTTT
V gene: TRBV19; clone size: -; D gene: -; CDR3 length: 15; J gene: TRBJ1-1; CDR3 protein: CASSIDPAMGPEAFF; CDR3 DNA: TGTGCCAGTAGTATAGATCCAGCCATGGGACCTGAAGCTTTCTTT
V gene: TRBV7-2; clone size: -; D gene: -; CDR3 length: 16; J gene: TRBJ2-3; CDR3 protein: CASSMGGPGGTDTQYF; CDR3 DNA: TGTGCCAGCAGCATGGGGGGGCCCGGGGGCACAGATACGCAGTATTTT
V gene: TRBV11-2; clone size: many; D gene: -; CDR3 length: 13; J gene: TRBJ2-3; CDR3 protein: CASSLRFTDTQYF; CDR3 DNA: TGTGCCAGCAGCCTAAGATTCACAGATACGCAGTATTTT
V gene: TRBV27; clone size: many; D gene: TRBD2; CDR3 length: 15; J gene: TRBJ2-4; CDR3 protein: CASTSSGSFQNIQYF; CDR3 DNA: TGTGCCAGCACGTCGAGCGGGAGCTTCCAAAACATTCAGTACTTC